A single sample is the source of the 22 T cell receptor beta chains below, sequenced in a study of technical replicates of blood from a handful of donors. TCRdb's table, derived via immunoSEQ multiplex PCR, lists solely in-frame clones and lacks some. The repertoire holds tens of thousands of clones, with roughly 96% as singletons. The material sequenced was T cells isolated from PBMCs. Receptors originate from a human donor in good health.

The chain is built from TRBV6-6 and TRBJ2-3; no clear D gene. The germline V and J ends were trimmed by 7 bases and 0 bases, with 14 bases remaining between them. CDR1 and CDR2 (germline): MNHNY, SVGAGI (reference sequence). The length of the CDR3 is 15 residues. In DNA, the CDR3 is TGTGCCAGCACCGCCTTTCTCGGGAGCACAGATACGCAGTATTTT. This sequence encodes CASTAFLGSTDTQYF.

This clone was seen once. The rearrangement joins TRBV6-4 to TRBJ2-1; 9 bases are a match to TRBD2. CDR3 length equals 15 residues. Germline CDR1 is MRHNA and CDR2 is SNTAGT. V lost 2 bases and J lost 5; bases outside the gene matches: 4. CDR3 region: CASSDGRGGHNEQFF. The CDR3, as DNA: TGTGCCAGCAGTGACGGGCGGGGGGGTCACAATGAGCAGTTCTTC.

This clone was detected once. The chain joins TRBV19 to TRBJ1-2; 9 bases fit TRBD1. The ends lost 3 bases at V and 8 bases at J; junction bases unmatched: 13. This CDR3 is built from 16 residues. CDR1 and CDR2 from the germline V gene are LNHDA and SQIVND (reference sequence). The CDR3 spells CASSIGTGTSRDGYTF. CDR3 in DNA: TGTGCCAGTAGTATCGGGACAGGGACCTCTCGGGACGGCTACACCTTC.

The V and J genes are TRBV11-3 and TRBJ1-6, with TRBD1 matching 10 bases. The CDR3 totals 15 residues. V was clipped by 1 base and J by 9 bases; unmatched bases: 3. CDR1 is SGHNT and CDR2 is YENEEA in the germline V gene. CDR3 in amino acids: CASSLAGQGFSPLHF. The CDR3, as DNA: TGTGCCAGCAGCTTAGCGGGACAGGGGTTTTCACCCCTCCACTTT.

The chain is built from TRBV5-1 and TRBJ2-2; a possible D gene is TRBD1 (5 bases). Trimming cost V 5 bases and J 4 bases, with 12 bases left between them. The CDR3 length is 14 residues. The germline V gene has CDR1 SGHRS and CDR2 YFSETQ. This CDR3 is CASRYGAATGELFF. The CDR3 nucleotides read TGCGCCAGCAGGTATGGGGCCGCCACCGGGGAGCTGTTTTTT.

The chain combines TRBV6-4 with TRBJ2-2; D is undetermined. The CDR3 is made up of 9 amino acids. CDR1 MRHNA and CDR2 SNTAGT come from the germline V gene. The V gene lost 4 bases and the J gene lost 13 bases, with 4 bases spanning the gap. The CDR3 loop is CASSAGLFF. As DNA, the CDR3 is TGTGCCAGCAGTGCGGGGCTGTTTTTT.

V usage is TRBV19 and J usage is TRBJ1-1; D is perhaps TRBD1 (6 bases). From germline, CDR1 is LNHDA and CDR2 SQIVND (reference sequence). The CDR3 totals 12 residues. The V end lost 7 bases, the J end lost 7 bases, and 13 bases lay between the germline ends. Here the CDR3 reads CASTGGGREAFF. The CDR3 coding sequence is TGTGCCAGTACCGGGGGGGGGCGTGAAGCTTTCTTT. The variable domain in full, with the rest retrieved from reference TRBV19 and TRBJ1-1, is DGGITQSPKYLFRKEGQNVTLSCEQNLNHDAMYWYRQDPGQGLRLIYYSQIVNDFQKGDIAEGYSVSREKKESFPLTVTSAQKNPTAFYLCASTGGGREAFFGQGTRLTVV.

The CDR3 reads CSGIQGTGELFF. DNA for the CDR3: TGCAGCGGGATACAGGGCACCGGGGAGCTGTTTTTT. The chain couples TRBV29-1 to TRBJ2-2, with D perhaps TRBD1 (6 bases). The V end lost 7 bases, the J end lost 4 bases, and 10 bases lay between the germline ends. CDR3 size: 12 residues. CDR1 SQVTM and CDR2 ANQGSEA come from the germline V gene.

This chain links TRBV6-1 with TRBJ1-5; 7 bases line up with TRBD1. The V and J ends lost 6 bases and 7 bases, in that order; junction bases with no gene match: 12. The CDR3 runs to 15 residues. The V gene's germline CDR1 is MNHNS and CDR2 SASEGT. Here the CDR3 DNA reads TGTGCCAGCAGAGATATACAGGGGCGTGGGCAGCCCCAGCATTTT. This sequence encodes CASRDIQGRGQPQHF.

The rearrangement uses TRBV27 and TRBJ1-2; 8 nucleotides align to TRBD1. The CDR3 has 12 residues. Per germline, CDR1 MNHEY and CDR2 SMNVEV (reference sequence). Trimming removed 4 bases from V and 7 bases from J; junction bases left unmatched: 2. The CDR3 spells CASSSGGFGYTF. The CDR3 DNA reads TGTGCCAGCAGTTCAGGGGGCTTTGGCTACACCTTC.

This chain links TRBV15 with TRBJ2-1, with TRBD2 matching over 12 bases. Per the germline V gene, CDR1 is LNHNV and CDR2 is YYDKDF (reference sequence). There are 15 residues in the CDR3. The ends lost 1 base at V and 8 bases at J; junction bases unmatched: 3. The CDR3 protein is CATSRGTSGVHEQFF. The CDR3 region has the DNA TGTGCCACCAGCAGAGGGACTAGCGGGGTCCATGAGCAGTTCTTC.

This clone has a single count. The chain is built from TRBV19 and TRBJ1-3; possible D gene TRBD1, 5 bases. The CDR3 sequence is 16 residues long. V was trimmed by 7 bases and J by 4 bases, leaving 20 bases between them. Germline V gene data show CDR1 as LNHDA and CDR2 as SQIVND (reference sequence). The CDR3 coding sequence is TGTGCCAGTAAGGGGACTCGCCTTAATTACGGAAACACCATATATTTT. This sequence encodes CASKGTRLNYGNTIYF. Full variable domain (missing parts from reference TRBV19 and TRBJ1-3): DGGITQSPKYLFRKEGQNVTLSCEQNLNHDAMYWYRQDPGQGLRLIYYSQIVNDFQKGDIAEGYSVSREKKESFPLTVTSAQKNPTAFYLCASKGTRLNYGNTIYFGEGSWLTVV.

The CDR3 loop reads CASSPGTVWVTSSYEQYF. The CDR3 bases are TGCGCCAGCAGCCCCGGGACAGTCTGGGTCACGAGCTCCTACGAGCAGTACTTC. The V gene is TRBV5-1, the J gene TRBJ2-7; 7 nucleotides align to TRBD1. Germline V gene sequence: CDR1 SGHRS, CDR2 YFSETQ. This CDR3 has 18 residues. V shed 4 bases and J 0 bases; nucleotides not matched to a gene: 16. Combining the CDR3 with reference TRBV5-1 and TRBJ2-7 gives the whole variable domain KAGVTQTPRYLIKTRGQQVTLSCSPISGHRSVSWYQQTPGQGLQFLFEYFSETQRNKGNFPGRFSGRQFSNSRSEMNVSTLELGDSALYLCASSPGTVWVTSSYEQYFGPGTRLTVT.

This clone has a single count. The V call is TRBV11-3, the J call TRBJ2-3, with TRBD2 identical over 9 bases. The J segment lost 2 bases and the V segment lost 5 bases, leaving 8 bases of the junction unmatched. This CDR3 region has 16 residues. The germline V gene has CDR1 SGHNT and CDR2 YENEEA. The CDR3 DNA follows: TGTGCCAGCAGCACACGTCGACTAGCGGCCACAGATACGCAGTATTTT. This encodes CASSTRRLAATDTQYF.

This chain connects TRBV18 to TRBJ2-5; weak D call: TRBD1 (5 bases). There are 15 residues in the CDR3. Trimming stripped 4 bases from V and 1 base from J, with 13 bases between. CDR1 is KGHSH and CDR2 is LQKENI in the germline V gene. The CDR3 spells CASSLSPTAQETQYF. The CDR3 DNA follows: TGTGCCAGCTCACTTTCACCGACAGCCCAAGAGACCCAGTACTTC. Using reference TRBV18 and TRBJ2-5 for the parts outside the CDR3, the full variable domain is NAGVMQNPRHLVRRRGQEARLRCSPMKGHSHVYWYRQLPEEGLKFMVYLQKENIIDESGMPKERFSAEFPKEGPSILRIQQVVRGDSAAYFCASSLSPTAQETQYFGPGTRLLVL.

V usage is TRBV15 and J usage is TRBJ2-7; 7 bases fit TRBD2. Trimming removed 8 bases from V and 1 base from J; junction bases left unmatched: 11. CDR1 and CDR2 (germline): LNHNV, YYDKDF (reference sequence). The CDR3 is 15 amino acids. The CDR3 DNA follows: TGTGCCACCGGGACCGGCGGGAGCAGGTCCTACGAGCAGTACTTC. It yields the protein CATGTGGSRSYEQYF.

The CDR3 reads CASSLDRGIMYEQYF. The CDR3 DNA is TGCGCCAGCAGCTTGGACAGGGGGATTATGTACGAGCAGTACTTC. The rearrangement joins TRBV5-1 to TRBJ2-7; TRBD1 matches 8 bases. The CDR3 length is 15 residues. Germline CDR1 is SGHRS and CDR2 is YFSETQ. V dropped 0 bases and J dropped 4; count of bases not matched to a gene: 6.

V gene TRBV15 combines with J gene TRBJ2-7; TRBD2 is a possible D gene (6 bases). The V end was cut by 2 bases, the J end by 0 bases, with 14 bases between. CDR3 length equals 16 residues. Germline CDR1 and CDR2: LNHNV and YYDKDF (reference sequence). CDR3 amino acids: CATSRFSLGGSYEQYF. The DNA for the CDR3 is TGTGCCACCAGCAGATTTTCCTTGGGGGGCTCCTACGAGCAGTACTTC.

The V call is TRBV7-9, the J call TRBJ2-3; 7 nucleotides line up with TRBD2. J lost 5 bases, V lost 2 bases, and 4 bases had no gene match. From germline, CDR1 is SEHNR and CDR2 FQNEAQ (reference sequence). The CDR3 totals 14 residues. CDR3 sequence: CASSLSSGGDTQYF. CDR3 nucleotide sequence: TGTGCCAGCAGCTTATCTTCGGGAGGAGATACGCAGTATTTT. Supplemented by reference TRBV7-9 and TRBJ2-3, the full variable domain reads DTGVSQNPRHKITKRGQNVTFRCDPISEHNRLYWYRQTLGQGPEFLTYFQNEAQLEKSRLLSDRFSAERPKGSFSTLEIQRTEQGDSAMYLCASSLSSGGDTQYFGPGTRLTVL.

The genes are TRBV28 and TRBJ2-3; 8 bases agree with TRBD2. J lost 4 bases, V lost 4 bases, and 10 bases had no gene match. The germline V gene has CDR1 MDHEN and CDR2 SYDVKM. CDR3 size: 16 residues. For the CDR3, the DNA is TGTGCCAGCAGTTCCATTAGCGGGATAGGTGCAGATACGCAGTATTTT. This translates into CASSSISGIGADTQYF.

The chain joins TRBV14 to TRBJ2-7; maybe TRBD1 (6 bases). The CDR3 runs 17 residues. V shed 4 bases and J shed 3 bases, with 22 bases lying between them. Germline assignment: CDR1 SGHDN and CDR2 FVKESK. The CDR3 nucleotides are TGTGCCAGCAGCCGGTCGACGCTGGGACACCTTCTCTACGAGCAGTACTTC. Amino acid sequence: CASSRSTLGHLLYEQYF. The whole variable domain, filled in from reference TRBV14 and TRBJ2-7, reads EAGVTQFPSHSVIEKGQTVTLRCDPISGHDNLYWYRRVMGKEIKFLLHFVKESKQDESGMPNNRFLAERTGGTYSTLKVQPAELEDSGVYFCASSRSTLGHLLYEQYFGPGTRLTVT.

The CDR3 protein is CATSRDRGALLNTEAFF. Written as DNA, the CDR3 is TGTGCCACCAGCAGAGATCGCGGGGCCCTATTGAACACTGAAGCTTTCTTT. This chain connects TRBV15 to TRBJ1-1; D might be TRBD1 (5 bases). This CDR3 comprises 17 residues. Trimming took off 0 bases at V and 0 bases at J, with 14 bases between the two ends. Germline V gives CDR1 LNHNV, CDR2 YYDKDF (reference sequence).